This T cell receptor beta chain was profiled in a study of cytomegalovirus exposure and HLA in healthy donors. Study details: Sequencing of about 179 million T cells in an earlier analysis found 100 million to 140 million unique TCR beta sequences.

Turning to this clone: As yet, its antigen is unknown.

Study findings and constraints: Reportedly, a later analysis found an Asian-associated ancestry cluster had fewer N-insertions than the roughly 670-donor mean. It was confirmed in vitro that three of the CMV-associated chains were specific for CMV antigens. Later genetic work tied a missense DCLRE1C variant to beta-chain V and J trimming.

The PCR employed 60 Vbeta primers together with 13 Jbeta primers. TCRdb's table, derived via immunoSEQ multiplex PCR, lists solely in-frame clones and lacks some. The table has 150,000 to 200,000 clones, about four fifths seen once. Trimming at V came to 4 bases and at J to 4 bases, leaving 5 bases not matched to a gene. The CDR3 spans 15 residues. Germline lookup yields CDR1 SGHNT and CDR2 YYREEE (reference sequence). The chain employs TRBV5-4 and TRBJ2-2, with TRBD1 matching 9 bases. The sequencing sample was made of PBMCs. This TCR derives from a boy aged 10-17 years in good health and CMV-seronegative. This CDR3 reads CASSRDRASTGELFF. The DNA of the CDR3 is TGTGCCAGCAGCCGGGACAGGGCCTCCACCGGGGAGCTGTTTTTT.